In this sample, the clone carrying this T cell receptor beta chain turned up many times. The antigen remains undetermined. These data belong to a study of T-cell reconstitution after alpha-beta-depleted transplantation in children. General study results and limits: Most T-cell counts and diversity one year after the transplant came from T cells that were newly produced. Surviving thymic progenitors and recipient T cells were the source of high TCRbeta diversity at day 60 in some patients.

The CDR3 consists of 15 residues. Germline V lookup: CDR1 LGHNA, CDR2 YNFKEQ. J was trimmed by 10 bases and V by 1 base; bases with no gene match: 3. Molecular barcoding with unique molecular identifiers was used for the TCRbeta library. TCRdb called the PCR reads again in MiXCR, with one record for every CDR3 protein. This sample carries 95,000 to 150,000 distinct CDR3 sequences, 20% to 25% of them seen once, and the ten largest clones take 8% to 11%. V gene TRBV4-2 combines with J gene TRBJ2-1; 14 bases match TRBD2. The sequence was collected from a male patient under 10 years old who had a stem cell transplant for chronic granulomatous disease, so the T cells may come from the graft donor. The specimen comprised PBMCs, mostly from graft donor cells, sampled 180 days after TCRalphabeta/CD19-depleted stem cell transplant. The DNA for the CDR3 is TGTGCCAGCAGCCAAGGACTAGCGGGGGGGCGCGAGCAGTTCTTC. Its protein product is CASSQGLAGGREQFF.